The source of this TCR beta chain is a study of blood T cell repertoires in COVID-19 (dated by TCRdb to about 2020). Regarding the research as a whole: Samples from collaborators originated in the United States, Italy and Spain and spanned both the acute and convalescent phases of COVID-19. A freely available public database, intended as a resource for researchers studying the immune response to SARS-CoV-2, is where the repertoires were released. Sample metadata almost always included a de-identified subject ID, COVID-19 status, age in years and sex. The samples were drawn from two sources: the first 160 participants of the ongoing ImmuneRACE study, and fewer than 1,500 subjects contributed by 6 global collaborators. The dataset comprised deeply sampled blood TCRbeta repertoires from subjects exposed to, actively infected with, or recovered from COVID-19. The material from the prospective study consisted of cDNA or gDNA derived from T cells, B-cell-depleted T cells, or PBMCs. Where available, HLA class I and class II types were taken from metadata supplied by the sample provider and were not determined by assay-based typing. Overall results and qualifications from the work: Clinical and demographic metadata were provided uncurated, with the amount varying by source and participant.

Enrolling through a virtual design, the prospective study's participants ranged in age from roughly 18 to 89 years and lived across 24 United States geographic areas. Cohort assignment in the prospective study relied on participant-reported clinical history from a screening survey and a study questionnaire. Recovered participants in ImmuneRACE Cohort 3 were defined by two consecutive negative NP/OP PCR tests, clearance by a healthcare professional, or resolution of symptoms. Each participant in the prospective study had whole blood, serum and a nasopharyngeal or oropharyngeal swab collected by mobile phlebotomists. Additional blood draws and questionnaires over a 2-month period could optionally be provided by prospective study participants. Blood samples from the prospective study were shipped frozen or at room temperature prior to DNA extraction. Looking up the germline V gene yields CDR1 LGHNA and CDR2 YNFKEQ. The germline ends are 16 bases apart after V is trimmed by 0 bases and J by 1 base. Reading from cysteine to phenylalanine, the CDR3 counts 18 amino acids. The DNA shown is the 54-base CDR3, in frame from base 1.

The sample holds a few counts of this clone. This clone's antigen is unknown. It has no much larger one-base neighbor in the sample; base qualities were not kept. TCRbeta CDR3 regions were amplified from genomic DNA by means of the immunoSEQ Assay, a bias-controlled multiplex PCR. The study's own analysis went as follows. Nucleated cell counts per sample were estimated from amplification of reference gene primers within the assay. To quantify the absolute abundance of each unique TCRbeta CDR3 rearrangement, sequence reads were collapsed and filtered. For each sample, productive Simpson clonality was calculated by taking the square root of Simpson's diversity index across productive rearrangements. The table was pulled from immuneACCESS by TCRdb, which kept in-frame rearrangements only. Such tables lose some clones; where checked, under half of the loss comes from unresolved V genes, and the rest has no known cause. The V and J calls and clone size are taken from that table; D and trimming were inferred from the DNA. The table for this sample lists 320,000 or so clones; about nine tenths of them were counted only once. The biggest ten clones account for approximately 4.7% of the sample.

The sequenced material came from PBMCs or T cells enriched from blood (not recorded which). This sequence originates from a man in his fifties or sixties who had recovered from COVID-19. The chain is assembled from TRBV4-2 and TRBJ2-1; D gene: possibly TRBD2, on 6 matching bases. The base sequence is TGTGCCAGCAGCCAAGATCAATCCGGGAGTCGTTCCTACAATGAGCAGTTCTTC. It codes for CASSQDQSGSRSYNEQFF.